This is a list of T cell receptor beta chains from one sample in a study of shared clonotypes between healthy human individuals. Repertoires were generated with immunoSEQ multiplex PCR, while TCRdb's copy carries only in-frame clones and drops some. Found here are approximately 480,000 clones, about 79% of them singletons; the top ten hold around 12%. Material: PBMCs. Source of these receptors: a woman aged 40 to 55 in good health. Some clones in this sample may be carry-over from other donors' samples. CDR3s include the opening cysteine and the closing phenylalanine or tryptophan. D genes are given only for firm matches.

TRBJ2-7,-,TRBV4-1,TGCGCCAGCAGCCAAGCACTTACGTACGAGCAGTACTTC,CASSQALTYEQYF
TRBJ1-5,-,TRBV9,TGTGCCAGCAGCGTAGGCCAGGGTGAGCAGCCCCAGCATTTT,CASSVGQGEQPQHF
TRBJ2-5,TRBD1,TRBV28,TGTGCCAGCATGGGACAGGGACAAGAGACCCAGTACTTC,CASMGQGQETQYF
TRBJ2-2,TRBD1,TRBV5-1,TGCGCCAGCAGCCAAAGACAGGGAATAAACACCGGGGAGCTGTTTTTT,CASSQRQGINTGELFF
TRBJ2-5,-,TRBV28,TGTGCCAGCATCCCGACGGATACCGGGGGAGAGCAGTACTTC,CASIPTDTGGEQYF
TRBJ2-2,TRBD2,TRBV18,TGTGCCAGCTCACCCTTGACTAGCGGGAGTTCCCCAACCGGGGAGCTGTTTTTT,CASSPLTSGSSPTGELFF
TRBJ1-1,-,TRBV7-9,TGTGCCAGCAGTAACAGGTTTGAAGCTTTCTTT,CASSNRFEAFF
TRBJ1-1,TRBD1,TRBV6-1,TGTGCCAGCAGGCTGACAGGGCCTAACACTGAAGCTTTCTTT,CASRLTGPNTEAFF
TRBJ1-2,-,TRBV9,TGTGCCAGCAGCCCCCCTCGTGGGGGCGCGCTTAACTATGGCTACACCTTC,CASSPPRGGALNYGYTF
TRBJ2-5,-,TRBV5-6,TGTGCCAGCAGCTCGGCCCTCGGGGCCCAGTACTTC,CASSSALGAQYF
TRBJ2-1,-,TRBV5-1,TGCGCCAGCAGCACCGATAGTGGCGACGAGCAGTTCTTC,CASSTDSGDEQFF
TRBJ1-3,-,TRBV9,TGTGCCAGCAGCGTCGGAATCATTAGCGGAAACACCATATATTTT,CASSVGIISGNTIYF
TRBJ1-4,TRBD1,TRBV30,TGTGCTCTCCCTAGGAGGAACAGGGGCGAGGATTCCGATGAAAAACTGTTTTTT,CALPRRNRGEDSDEKLFF